These T cell receptor beta chains were read from a single sample in a study of blood T cell repertoires in COVID-19. The protocol was immunoSEQ multiplex PCR, while the TCRdb copy is restricted to in-frame clones and leaves out a portion. Of a few hundred thousand clones in the sample, approximately 90% were seen once. Sequencing was carried out using PBMCs or T cells enriched from blood (not recorded which). The source of these receptors is a woman in her twenties or thirties who had recovered from COVID-19. Each CDR3 is given with its conserved first and last residue. The D gene is left open where the match is weak. Clone size is stated in some rows and not others, as once, few, many or a class when expanded.

CDR3 protein: CAGGRKVDTEAFF
CDR3 DNA: TGTGCCGGGGGGAGGAAGGTGGACACTGAAGCTTTCTTT
J gene: TRBJ1-1
V gene: TRBV28
clone size: -
D gene: -

CDR3 protein: CASRRVAGGPEQYF
CDR3 DNA: TGTGCCAGCAGGCGAGTAGCGGGAGGGCCCGAGCAGTACTTC
J gene: TRBJ2-7
V gene: TRBV7-2
clone size: -
D gene: TRBD2

CDR3 protein: CATSRDYRGYEQYF
CDR3 DNA: TGTGCCACCAGCAGAGATTACAGGGGGTACGAGCAGTACTTC
J gene: TRBJ2-7
V gene: TRBV15
clone size: once
D gene: TRBD1

CDR3 protein: CASSRRPMGQSYNEQFF
CDR3 DNA: TGCGCCAGCAGCCGCCGACCGATGGGACAGTCCTACAATGAGCAGTTCTTC
J gene: TRBJ2-1
V gene: TRBV4-3
clone size: -
D gene: TRBD1

CDR3 protein: CASSYLGTGKAFF
CDR3 DNA: TGTGCCAGCAGTTACCTAGGGACAGGGAAAGCTTTCTTT
J gene: TRBJ1-1
V gene: TRBV6-5
clone size: once
D gene: TRBD1

CDR3 protein: CASSPGGGGYTEAFF
CDR3 DNA: TGTGCCAGCAGCCCGGGAGGGGGAGGCTACACTGAAGCTTTCTTT
J gene: TRBJ1-1
V gene: TRBV5-6
clone size: -
D gene: -

CDR3 protein: CASSFTGANVLTF
CDR3 DNA: TGCGCCAGCAGCTTCACTGGGGCCAACGTCCTGACTTTC
J gene: TRBJ2-6
V gene: TRBV5-1
clone size: -
D gene: -

CDR3 protein: CASSFRTVSYGYTF
CDR3 DNA: TGTGCCAGCAGTTTCCGGACAGTAAGCTATGGCTACACCTTC
J gene: TRBJ1-2
V gene: TRBV28
clone size: -
D gene: -

CDR3 protein: CASSHEALNTGELFF
CDR3 DNA: TGCGCCAGCAGCCACGAGGCCCTGAACACCGGGGAGCTGTTTTTT
J gene: TRBJ2-2
V gene: TRBV4-3
clone size: -
D gene: -

CDR3 protein: CASSSRLAGSTGELFF
CDR3 DNA: TGTGCCAGCAGCTCGAGACTAGCGGGAAGCACCGGGGAGCTGTTTTTT
J gene: TRBJ2-2
V gene: TRBV5-4
clone size: -
D gene: TRBD2

CDR3 protein: CACGVGGPQDTQYF
CDR3 DNA: TGTGCCTGCGGAGTTGGCGGTCCACAAGATACGCAGTATTTT
J gene: TRBJ2-3
V gene: TRBV30
clone size: -
D gene: -

CDR3 protein: CASSRSNLGVAFF
CDR3 DNA: TGTGCCAGCAGCCGCTCTAATTTAGGGGTGGCTTTCTTT
J gene: TRBJ1-1
V gene: TRBV14
clone size: -
D gene: -